This T cell receptor beta chain comes out of a study of ipilimumab plus nivolumab after autologous stem cell transplantation. Across the study: Patients received a median of about five ipilimumab and 8 or 9 nivolumab doses. Myeloma cases were transplant-naive high-risk or relapsed within 3 years post first autologous transplant.

By proportion, this clone is large. One end of the junction varies from germline; a read error may be responsible. Other DNA sequences within the sample encode an identical CDR3. Ipilimumab, 1 mg/kg, started 14 to 28 days after autologous transplant. Germline V CDR1 and CDR2: SQVTM, ANQGSEA. CDR3 length: 11 amino acids. Sequencing used immunoSEQ multiplex PCR; TCRdb keeps in-frame clones, though not all of them. The repertoire consists of around 4,900 clones, with around 66% occurring once and the leading ten covering 28%. Source: PBMCs, taken in a trial of ipilimumab plus nivolumab as post-transplant consolidation. The chain is built from TRBV29-1 and TRBJ1-1, with unresolved D. This sequence originates from a male donor with multiple myeloma. In DNA, the CDR3 is TGCAGCGCTGAAGTGAACACTGAAGCTTTCTTT. This gives the protein CSAEVNTEAFF.